In its sample, the clone carrying this T cell receptor beta chain was seen many times. The antigen is undetermined. The data were obtained in a study of CD8 T cells in ankylosing spondylitis. Study findings and constraints: Ankylosing spondylitis blood seemed to carry a telltale TCR beta motif made of several highly homologous variants.

Quantitative 5'-RACE with molecular barcodes produced the TCR beta libraries. TCRdb fed the 5' RACE reads into MiXCR, producing one record per CDR3 protein. The repertoire holds 350,000 or so distinct CDR3 sequences, around 10% seen once, with 9.1% in the top ten. The germline V gene encodes CDR1 DFQATT and CDR2 SNEGSKA (reference sequence). V lost 0 bases and J 4 bases, leaving 4 bases between the germline ends. The CDR3 consists of 12 residues. The chain uses TRBV20-1 and TRBJ1-5, with unresolved D. The sequence came from a female donor with ankylosing spondylitis or in good health (not recorded which). The material sequenced was blood, either unsorted or a sorted T cell fraction (not recorded which). The CDR3 is CSARDRNQPQHF. As DNA, the CDR3 is TGCAGTGCTAGAGACAGAAATCAGCCCCAGCATTTT.